This TCR beta chain was retrieved from a study of blood T cell repertoires in COVID-19. Study-level information: PBMCs, B-cell-depleted T cells, or T cells provided the cDNA or gDNA that made up the material.

Points on this clone: At one end the junction does not follow the germline gene, possibly because of a read error.

Source study methods: Nucleated cell counts were estimated from reference gene primer amplification. Sequencing was performed with immunoSEQ multiplex PCR; in TCRdb, only in-frame clones are kept and a portion is missing. D and trimming come from the DNA, and the V and J calls and clone size come from that table. The sample holds 14,000 or so clones, 80% to 90% seen once. The clonotype originates from a man aged 45-65 years with active COVID-19. Sequencing used peripheral blood.

The CDR3, as DNA: TGCAGTGCTAGAGTTGCTAGCGGGATGATCTTC. It specifies CSARVASGMIF. The genes are TRBV20-1 and TRBJ2-7; 9 bases fit TRBD2. This CDR3 comprises 11 residues. Germline V gene sequence: CDR1 DFQATT, CDR2 SNEGSKA (reference sequence).